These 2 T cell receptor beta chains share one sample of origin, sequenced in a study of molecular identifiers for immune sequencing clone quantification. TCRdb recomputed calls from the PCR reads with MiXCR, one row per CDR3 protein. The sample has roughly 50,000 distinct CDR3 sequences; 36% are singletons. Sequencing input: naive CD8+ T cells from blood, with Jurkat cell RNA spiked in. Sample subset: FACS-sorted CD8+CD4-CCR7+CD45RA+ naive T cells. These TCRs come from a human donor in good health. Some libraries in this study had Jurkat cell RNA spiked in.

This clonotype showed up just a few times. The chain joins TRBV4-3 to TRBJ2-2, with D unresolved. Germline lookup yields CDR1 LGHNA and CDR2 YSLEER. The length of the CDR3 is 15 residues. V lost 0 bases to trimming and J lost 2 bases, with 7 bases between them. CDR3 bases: TGCGCCAGCAGCCAAGATCCGGGTAACACCGGGGAGCTGTTTTTT. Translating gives CASSQDPGNTGELFF.

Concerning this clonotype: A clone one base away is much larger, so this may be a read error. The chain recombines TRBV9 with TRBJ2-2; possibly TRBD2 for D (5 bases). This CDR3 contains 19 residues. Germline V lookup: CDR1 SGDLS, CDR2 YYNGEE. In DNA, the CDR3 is TGTGCCAGCAGCGGCCCGTTAGATTCGGCCCCTAAAGACACCGGGGAGCCGTTTTTT. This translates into CASSGPLDSAPKDTGEPFF. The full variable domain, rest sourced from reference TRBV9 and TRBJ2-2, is DSGVTQTPKHLITATGQRVTLRCSPRSGDLSVYWYQQSLDQGLQFLIQYYNGEERAKGNILERFSAQQFPDLHSELNLSSLELGDSALYFCASSGPLDSAPKDTGEPFFGEGSRLTVL.